This T cell receptor beta chain was identified in a study of cytomegalovirus exposure and HLA in healthy donors. Study as a whole: Approximately 85 million unique TCRs from HLA-typed donors were held in an early data release.

This CDR3 has 15 amino acids. Germline assignment: CDR1 MDHEN and CDR2 SYDVKM. With 3 bases removed from V and 3 bases from J, the gap between germline ends came to 15 bases. Both 60 Vbeta primers and 13 Jbeta primers went into the PCR. Some clones are missing from TCRdb's copy, which holds only in-frame ones; the method was immunoSEQ multiplex PCR. The table has some 150,000 clones, about 80% seen once. The chain employs TRBV28 and TRBJ2-7; maybe TRBD2 (5 bases). The specimen sequenced was PBMCs. The clonotype was recovered from a woman in her thirties or forties in good health and CMV-seronegative. CDR3: CASSFRGSSGYEQYF. In DNA form, the CDR3 reads TGTGCCAGCAGTTTTCGTGGGAGTTCCGGCTACGAGCAGTACTTC.